This T cell receptor beta chain was obtained from a study of yellow fever vaccine responses in identical twins. Findings of the study overall: Twin vaccine T cell responses reportedly seemed partly convergent, partly personalized.

The CDR3 consists of 15 residues. Germline CDR1 MNHNS, CDR2 SASEGT. The germline V and J ends were trimmed by 6 bases and 3 bases, with 16 bases remaining between them. This clonotype has a handful of counts. The antigen is undetermined. From the RT-PCR reads, TCRdb called clonotypes with MiXCR, one entry per CDR3 protein. The sample contains around 3,000 distinct CDR3 sequences, 85% of which appear only once. The clonotype was recovered from a woman between 18 and 29 years old who received the yellow fever vaccine. Material: T cells from blood (PBMCs), unsorted or a sorted subset (not recorded which), obtained before or after yellow fever vaccination (not recorded which). The V gene is TRBV6-1, the J gene TRBJ2-3; possible D gene TRBD2, 6 bases. CDR3 sequence: CASSGLEGKTDTQYF. The CDR3 nucleotides read TGTGCCAGCAGCGGATTGGAGGGGAAGACAGATACGCAGTATTTT.